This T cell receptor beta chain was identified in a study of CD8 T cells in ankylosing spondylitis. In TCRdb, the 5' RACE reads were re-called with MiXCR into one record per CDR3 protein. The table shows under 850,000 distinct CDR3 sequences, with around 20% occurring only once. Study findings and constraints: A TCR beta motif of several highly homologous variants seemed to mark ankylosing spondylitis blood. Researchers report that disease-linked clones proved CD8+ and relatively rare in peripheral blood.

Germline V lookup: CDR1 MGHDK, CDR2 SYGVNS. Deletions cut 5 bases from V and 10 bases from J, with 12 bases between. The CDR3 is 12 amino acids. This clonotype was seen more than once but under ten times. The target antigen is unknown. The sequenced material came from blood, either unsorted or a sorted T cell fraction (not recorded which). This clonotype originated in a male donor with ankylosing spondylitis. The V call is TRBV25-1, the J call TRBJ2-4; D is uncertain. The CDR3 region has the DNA TGTGCCAGCAGTCCCGCTACTGATATTCAGTACTTC. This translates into CASSPATDIQYF.